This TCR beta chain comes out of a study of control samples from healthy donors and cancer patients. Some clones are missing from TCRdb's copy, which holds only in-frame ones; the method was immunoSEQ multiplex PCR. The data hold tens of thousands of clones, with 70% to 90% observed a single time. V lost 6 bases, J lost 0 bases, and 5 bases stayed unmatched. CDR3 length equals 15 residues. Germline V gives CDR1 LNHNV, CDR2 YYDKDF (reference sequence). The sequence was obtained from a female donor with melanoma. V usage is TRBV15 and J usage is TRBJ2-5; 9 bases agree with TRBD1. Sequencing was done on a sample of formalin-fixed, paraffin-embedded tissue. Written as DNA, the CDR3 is TGTGCCACCAGGACGACAGGGGGGTACCAAGAGACCCAGTACTTC. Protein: CATRTTGGYQETQYF.